This T cell receptor beta chain was identified during a study of cytomegalovirus exposure and HLA in healthy donors. This CDR3 is 17 amino acids long. Trimming cost V 4 bases and J 0 bases, with 17 bases left between them. Germline V gene lookup returns CDR1 SGHAT and CDR2 FQNNGV. This clone was observed a single time. Its antigen is not known. Whole-study results and caveats: Reports showed the classifier diagnosing cytomegalovirus status with high specificity and sensitivity. Rates of TCR association differed by HLA locus in a later analysis, with DRB1 highest and HLA-C lowest.

Primers included in the PCR were 60 Vbeta and 13 Jbeta primers. The protocol was immunoSEQ multiplex PCR, while the TCRdb copy is restricted to in-frame clones and leaves out a portion. The sample contains roughly 160,000 clones, approximately 80% of which appear only once. What was sequenced was PBMCs. This TCR was sampled from a man aged 25 to 40 in good health and CMV-seronegative. The V gene is TRBV11-2, the J gene TRBJ2-3; possible D gene TRBD1, 6 bases. CDR3 bases: TGTGCCAGCAGCTCGTACGGACAAGGGGGTAGCACAGATACGCAGTATTTT. It is translated as CASSSYGQGGSTDTQYF.